This T cell receptor beta chain comes out of a study of PD-1 blockade in classical Hodgkin lymphoma. Every patient experienced relapse after autologous stem cell transplantation, and brentuximab vedotin exposure varied. Sequenced by immunoSEQ multiplex PCR; TCRdb stores in-frame clones only, minus some. The sample carries about 46,000 clones, 80% recorded once. A few counts support this clone. Other nucleotide sequences from this sample produce the same CDR3. The input for sequencing was peripheral blood mononuclear cells (PBMCs), taken before the second cycle of nivolumab. This receptor was obtained from a human donor with classical Hodgkin lymphoma.

The CDR3 sequence is CASSLAGDTEAFF. Here the CDR3 DNA reads TGCGCCAGCAGCTTGGCCGGGGACACTGAAGCTTTCTTT. The rearrangement links TRBV5-1 to TRBJ1-1; D gene unclear. Deletions cut 0 bases from V and 3 bases from J, with 6 bases between. Germline CDR1 SGHRS, CDR2 YFSETQ. CDR3 length: 13 amino acids.